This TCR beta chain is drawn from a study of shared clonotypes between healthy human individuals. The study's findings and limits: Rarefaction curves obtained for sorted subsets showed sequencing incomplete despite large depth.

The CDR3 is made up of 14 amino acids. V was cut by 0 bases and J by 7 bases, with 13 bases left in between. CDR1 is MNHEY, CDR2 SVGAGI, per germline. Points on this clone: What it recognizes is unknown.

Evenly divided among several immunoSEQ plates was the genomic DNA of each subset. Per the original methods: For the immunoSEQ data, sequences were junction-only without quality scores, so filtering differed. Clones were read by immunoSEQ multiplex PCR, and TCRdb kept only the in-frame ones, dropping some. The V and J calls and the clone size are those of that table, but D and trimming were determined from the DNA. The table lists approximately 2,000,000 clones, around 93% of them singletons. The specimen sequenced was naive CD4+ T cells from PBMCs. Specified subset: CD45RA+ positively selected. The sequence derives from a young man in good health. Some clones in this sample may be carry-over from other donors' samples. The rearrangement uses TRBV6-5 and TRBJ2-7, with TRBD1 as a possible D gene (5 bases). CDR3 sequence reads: CASSYSGPDEEQYF. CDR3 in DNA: TGTGCCAGCAGTTACTCGGGGCCGGACGAGGAGCAGTACTTC.